Shown below are 27 T cell receptor beta chains from a single sample sequenced in a study of T-cell reconstitution after alpha-beta-depleted transplantation in children. Unique molecular identifiers were built into the TCRbeta library. Using its own MiXCR run on the PCR reads, TCRdb lists one record per CDR3 protein. The sample consists of some 200,000 distinct CDR3 sequences, 11% of them appearing once. The specimen comprised PBMCs, sampled before TCRalphabeta/CD19-depleted stem cell transplant. The receptors were gathered from a child younger than two with acute myeloid leukemia, due to receive a stem cell transplant.

To note about this clonotype: A much larger clone differs by one base, so this may be a read error. CDR3 nucleotides: TGTGCCAGCAATTTGGACGTCCAAGAGACCCAGTACTTC. This gives the protein CASNLDVQETQYF. V usage is TRBV6-6 and J usage is TRBJ2-5; D is unresolved. CDR1 and CDR2 from the germline V gene are MNHNY and SVGAGI (reference sequence). With 7 bases removed from V and 1 base from J, the gap between germline ends came to 10 bases. This CDR3 has 13 residues.

The chain joins TRBV28 to TRBJ2-7; the match to TRBD1 covers 11 bases. The ends lost 6 bases at V and 1 base at J; junction bases unmatched: 2. This CDR3 region has 14 residues. The V gene's germline CDR1 is MDHEN and CDR2 SYDVKM. The CDR3 DNA is TGTGCCAGCAGAGGACAGGGGGCTTCCTACGAGCAGTACTTC. It specifies CASRGQGASYEQYF.

This clonotype was counted at least ten times. The CDR3 region has the DNA TGTGCCAGCAGCTCCCGAGTCGCGAAGAACTACAATGAGCAGTTCTTC. This gives the protein CASSSRVAKNYNEQFF. This chain uses TRBV11-2 with TRBJ2-1, with D hard to call. The CDR3 totals 16 residues. V lost 4 bases and J lost 3, with 16 bases in between. Germline loops: CDR1 SGHAT, CDR2 FQNNGV.

The chain recombines TRBV7-9 with TRBJ1-2, with D hard to call. Germline assignment: CDR1 SEHNR and CDR2 FQNEAQ (reference sequence). The CDR3 runs 13 residues. V lost 1 base and J lost 8, with 11 bases in between. Here the CDR3 DNA reads TGTGCCAGCAGCTTAGGGGCAGAGCGGGGCTACACCTTC. Translating it yields CASSLGAERGYTF.

The sample holds many counts of this clonotype. This sequence joins TRBV7-3 and TRBJ2-3; the D call may be TRBD1 or TRBD2 (5 bases each). CDR3 length equals 15 residues. From germline, CDR1 is SGHTA and CDR2 FQGTGA. Between the trimmed V and J ends, which lost 1 base and 3 bases, there was a span of 11 bases. Here the CDR3 reads CASSLMRGGTDTQYF. CDR3 nucleotides: TGTGCCAGCAGCTTAATGAGGGGTGGGACAGATACGCAGTATTTT.

This clonotype was observed at least ten times. As DNA, the CDR3 is TGTGCCATCAGTGAAGGCGGCAGGGTGAAGCCCCAGCATTTT. It codes for CAISEGGRVKPQHF. The chain employs TRBV10-3 and TRBJ1-5, with D maybe TRBD1 (5 bases). Trimming removed 3 bases at V and 8 bases at J, with 14 bases between. The CDR3 sequence is 14 residues long. Germline V lookup: CDR1 ENHRY, CDR2 SYGVKD.

This clonotype was observed a handful of times. The V and J genes are TRBV5-1 and TRBJ2-7; the match to TRBD1 covers 7 bases. Germline CDR1 and CDR2: SGHRS and YFSETQ. The CDR3 consists of 16 residues. V trimming: 3 bases; J trimming: 3 bases; junction bases outside the gene matches: 12. In nucleotides, the CDR3 is TGCGCCAGCAGCTCGACTGGGACAGTCGCCCTCTACGAGCAGTACTTC. As protein: CASSSTGTVALYEQYF. The full variable domain, its missing parts supplied by reference TRBV5-1 and TRBJ2-7, is KAGVTQTPRYLIKTRGQQVTLSCSPISGHRSVSWYQQTPGQGLQFLFEYFSETQRNKGNFPGRFSGRQFSNSRSEMNVSTLELGDSALYLCASSSTGTVALYEQYFGPGTRLTVT.

This clonotype was observed at least ten times. The CDR3 sequence: CASSPHPRGGYTF. In DNA form, the CDR3 reads TGTGCCAGCAGTCCGCATCCTAGGGGGGGCTACACCTTC. The rearrangement joins TRBV27 to TRBJ1-2; weak D call: TRBD1 (6 bases). The germline V and J ends were trimmed by 5 bases and 8 bases, with 15 bases remaining between them. Germline CDR1 MNHEY, CDR2 SMNVEV (reference sequence). The CDR3 is 13 amino acids.

This clonotype showed up many times. This chain joins TRBV6-6 and TRBJ2-4; D unresolved. CDR3 size: 13 residues. The germline CDR1 and CDR2 sequences are MNHNY and SVGAGI (reference sequence). V lost 4 bases and J 5 bases, leaving 9 bases between the germline ends. The CDR3 reads CASSFYPQNIQYF. The CDR3 DNA follows: TGTGCCAGCAGTTTCTACCCCCAAAACATTCAGTACTTC.

This clonotype showed up many times. The J gene is TRBJ2-2, the V gene TRBV7-8, with unresolved D. Germline assignment: CDR1 SGHVS and CDR2 FQNEAQ. This CDR3 is built from 13 residues. Trimming took 8 bases from V and 7 from J, leaving 14 bases between them. The CDR3 spells CASSFEADGELFF. The CDR3 DNA sequence: TGTGCCAGCTCATTCGAGGCGGACGGGGAGCTGTTTTTT.

Notes on this clonotype: Being one base from a much bigger clone, this may be a read error. This chain uses TRBV24-1 with TRBJ2-7; 7 bases agree with TRBD1. The CDR3 sequence is 16 residues long. Germline CDR1 KGHDR, CDR2 SFDVKD. The V segment lost 3 bases and the J segment 2 bases; nucleotides outside the gene matches: 9. CDR3 protein: CATSDHTGVSTYEQYF. For the CDR3, the DNA is TGTGCCACCAGTGATCACACAGGGGTCTCCACCTACGAGCAGTACTTC.

There are many counts of this clonotype. The J gene is TRBJ1-4, the V gene TRBV20-1, with 7 bases identical to TRBD1. Germline-derived CDR1 and CDR2 are DFQATT and SNEGSKA (reference sequence). This CDR3 has 13 amino acids. Losses at the gene ends were 6 bases for V and 3 bases for J; bases not matched to a gene: 4. CDR3 amino acids: CSASGGPNEKLFF. CDR3 nucleotides: TGCAGTGCCTCAGGGGGGCCTAATGAAAAACTGTTTTTT.

This clonotype has a handful of counts. This may arise from a read error, as a much more abundant clone is one base away. The rearrangement joins TRBV7-2 to TRBJ1-2; the D gene is possibly TRBD1 (6 bases). Germline CDR1 is SGHTA and CDR2 is FQGNSA. The CDR3 runs 14 residues. DNA of the CDR3: TGTGCCAGCAGCCCACAGGGCCCGAACTATGGCGACACCTTC. Its protein product is CASSPQGPNYGDTF. Full variable domain (remainder filled in from reference TRBV7-2 and TRBJ1-2): GAGVSQSPSNKVTEKGKDVELRCDPISGHTALYWYRQSLGQGLEFLIYFQGNSAPDKSGLPSDRFSAERTGGSVSTLTIQRTQQEDSAVYLCASSPQGPNYGDTFGSGTRLTVV.

The rearrangement joins TRBV20-1 to TRBJ2-5; TRBD2 aligns across 9 bases. V shed 1 base, J shed 5 bases, and the junction held 8 bases outside the gene matches. This CDR3 is built from 15 residues. Germline loops: CDR1 DFQATT, CDR2 SNEGSKA (reference sequence). The CDR3 DNA sequence: TGCAGTGCTAGAGGGGCGGGAGGGTCGGGGGAGACCCAGTACTTC. Encoded protein: CSARGAGGSGETQYF.

This clonotype was observed many times. This chain links TRBV18 with TRBJ2-3, with TRBD2 as a possible D gene (5 bases). Germline V gene lookup returns CDR1 KGHSH and CDR2 LQKENI. The V and J ends lost 3 bases and 5 bases respectively, with 9 bases between them. The CDR3 totals 13 residues. The CDR3 reads CASSPSGKDTQYF. Written as DNA, the CDR3 is TGTGCCAGCTCACCGTCGGGGAAAGATACGCAGTATTTT.

This clonotype was found a few times. The chain is built from TRBV28 and TRBJ1-2; TRBD1 is a possible D gene (5 bases). The CDR3 runs 13 residues. The germline V gene has CDR1 MDHEN and CDR2 SYDVKM. The germline V and J ends were trimmed by 10 bases and 8 bases, with 20 bases remaining between them. The CDR3 region is CANSSLGQKGYTF. The CDR3, as DNA: TGTGCCAACAGCTCTCTGGGGCAAAAGGGCTACACCTTC.

The table lists this clonotype with many counts. This chain connects TRBV5-1 to TRBJ1-6; 8 bases are a match to TRBD1. This CDR3 spans 16 amino acids. Germline V gene data show CDR1 as SGHRS and CDR2 as YFSETQ. J was trimmed by 5 bases and V by 0 bases; bases with no gene match: 4. Here the CDR3 reads CASSLVGQVNNSPLHF. The CDR3 region has the DNA TGCGCCAGCAGCTTGGTGGGACAGGTGAATAATTCACCCCTCCACTTT.

This clonotype was counted between two and nine times. The genes are TRBV6-2 or TRBV6-3 and TRBJ2-7, with D perhaps given as TRBD1 or TRBD2 (5 bases each). Trimming left V 7 bases short and J 1 base short, with 17 bases between. In germline, CDR1 is MNHEY, CDR2 SVGEGT. The CDR3 has 15 residues. DNA of the CDR3: TGTGCCAGCATTTCCGGGACGGCGGAATCCTACGAGCAGTACTTC. It codes for CASISGTAESYEQYF.

In its sample, this clonotype was seen many times. The V gene is TRBV7-6, the J gene TRBJ2-5; 11 bases map to TRBD2. Trimming took 4 bases from V and 2 from J; bases not matched to a gene: 6. The CDR3 sequence is 16 residues long. Germline CDR1 is SGHVS and CDR2 is FNYEAQ. The CDR3 coding sequence is TGTGCCAGCAGCTCTACTAGCGGGGGACCACAAGAGACCCAGTACTTC. Its translation: CASSSTSGGPQETQYF. The variable domain in full, completed from reference TRBV7-6 and TRBJ2-5, reads GAGVSQSPRYKVTKRGQDVALRCDPISGHVSLYWYRQALGQGPEFLTYFNYEAQQDKSGLPNDRFSAERPEGSISTLTIQRTEQRDSAMYRCASSSTSGGPQETQYFGPGTRLLVL.

This clonotype has more than one count but fewer than ten. The gene calls are TRBV20-1 and TRBJ2-7; unclear D gene. There are 12 residues in the CDR3. Germline loops: CDR1 DFQATT, CDR2 SNEGSKA (reference sequence). V lost 0 bases, J lost 5 bases, and 8 bases lay in between. For the CDR3, the DNA is TGCAGTGCTAGAGATCAATGGGACGAGCAGTACTTC. Encoded protein: CSARDQWDEQYF.

This clonotype was observed many times. The chain couples TRBV12-3 or TRBV12-4 to TRBJ2-1; 15 bases agree with TRBD2. V dropped 6 bases and J dropped 6; count of bases not matched to a gene: 3. The CDR3 loop spans 15 amino acids. DNA for the CDR3: TGTGCCAGCAGCTCGGGACTAGCGGGGGGCAATGAGCAGTTCTTC. It yields the protein CASSSGLAGGNEQFF.

This clonotype came up many times. The J gene is TRBJ2-1, the V gene TRBV12-3 or TRBV12-4; 8 bases fit TRBD1. V lost 6 bases to trimming and J lost 0 bases; unmatched junction nucleotides: 4. This CDR3 spans 15 amino acids. This CDR3 is CASRNTGGSYNEQFF. CDR3 in DNA: TGTGCCAGCAGAAATACAGGGGGCTCCTACAATGAGCAGTTCTTC.

The V and J genes are TRBV3-1 and TRBJ2-3, with D tentatively TRBD1 or TRBD2 (5 bases each). The CDR3 totals 16 residues. V lost 11 bases, J lost 3 bases, and 24 bases lay in between. CDR1 is LGHDT and CDR2 is YNNKEL in the germline V gene (reference sequence). The CDR3 sequence is CACCRRPGPGTDTQYF. CDR3 nucleotides: TGTGCCTGCTGCCGCCGCCCGGGACCTGGTACAGATACGCAGTATTTT.

This clonotype was detected ten times or more. This chain links TRBV5-1 with TRBJ1-1, with D perhaps TRBD1 (6 bases). CDR3 length: 13 residues. CDR1 and CDR2 (germline): SGHRS, YFSETQ. Trimming removed 2 bases at V and 12 bases at J, with 17 bases between. DNA of the CDR3: TGCGCCAGCAGCTTCCGGGACATTTCTCCTACTTTCTTT. It codes for CASSFRDISPTFF.

This clonotype was seen ten or more times. This chain links TRBV15 with TRBJ1-5; D is ambiguous. CDR3 length equals 14 residues. CDR1 is LNHNV and CDR2 is YYDKDF in the germline V gene (reference sequence). V lost 6 bases and J lost 5, with 14 bases in between. CDR3 sequence reads: CATSDRERYQPQHF. The CDR3 DNA follows: TGTGCCACCAGTGACCGAGAGCGATATCAGCCCCAGCATTTT.

This clonotype has a count of ten or more. The CDR3 nucleotides read TGTGCCAGCAGCTACCGGACAGGAGGCATGAACACTGAAGCTTTCTTT. This encodes CASSYRTGGMNTEAFF. This sequence joins TRBV7-2 and TRBJ1-1; 7 bases fit TRBD1. Trimming at V came to 4 bases and at J to 0 bases, leaving 8 bases not matched to a gene. Germline CDR1 is SGHTA and CDR2 is FQGNSA. This CDR3 spans 16 amino acids.

Many counts were recorded for this clonotype. The gene calls are TRBV3-1 and TRBJ1-1; D gene uncertain. The CDR3 runs to 12 residues. Germline loops: CDR1 LGHDT, CDR2 YNNKEL (reference sequence). Trimming took 5 bases from V and 5 from J, leaving 9 bases between them. CDR3 coding DNA: TGTGCCAGCAGCGAGACGCCTACTGAAGCTTTCTTT. Amino acid sequence: CASSETPTEAFF. Full variable domain (remainder filled in from reference TRBV3-1 and TRBJ1-1): DTAVSQTPKYLVTQMGNDKSIKCEQNLGHDTMYWYKQDSKKFLKIMFSYNNKELIINETVPNRFSPKSPDKAHLNLHINSLELGDSAVYFCASSETPTEAFFGQGTRLTVV.